The sequence of this T cell receptor (beta chain) was determined in a study of blood T cell repertoires in COVID-19. Looking at the study overall: COVID-19 samples collected from the United States, Italy and Spain covered acute and convalescent phases. Sources were T cells, B-cell-depleted T cells, or PBMCs; the material itself was cDNA or gDNA.

TCRdb's copy holds only in-frame clones and misses some; the assay was immunoSEQ multiplex PCR. The data show about 160,000 clones, about 87% seen once. This CDR3 has 15 residues. Per the germline V gene, CDR1 is KGHDR and CDR2 is SFDVKD. V was clipped by 6 bases and J by 3 bases; unmatched bases: 6. The source of this sequence is an older woman who had recovered from COVID-19. The sequencing input was peripheral blood. The chain links TRBV24-1 to TRBJ2-2; the match to TRBD1 covers 7 bases. CDR3 in DNA: TGTGCCACCAGTATTACAGGGGCCGACACCGGGGAGCTGTTTTTT. Translating gives CATSITGADTGELFF.